This T cell receptor (beta chain) was sequenced in a study of regulatory and conventional T cells in RAG deficiency. Overall study: Hypomorphic RAG mutations in CID or atypical SCID frequently accompany autoimmunity. Broader study findings: Compared with controls, unique Treg TCR beta sequences dropped around 100-fold in Omenn syndrome and CID/AS. Shannon entropy fell and Simpson indices rose in RAG-deficient patients. Shorter CDR3s in all patient subsets; >85% Treg-Tconv overlap in Omenn.

Concerning this clone itself: Antigen specificity is unknown.

Blood CD4+ CD25-low CD127-high conventional T cells supplied the genomic DNA template. Assay: immunoSEQ multiplex PCR; the TCRdb copy retains only in-frame clones and omits some. The table lists more than 8,500 clones, around 95% of them singletons, with 1.4% to 1.5% in the top ten. The CDR3 has 14 amino acids. Trimming took off 3 bases at V and 7 bases at J, with 16 bases between the two ends. The germline V gene encodes CDR1 GTSNPN and CDR2 SVGIG (reference sequence). The source of this sequence is a human donor with RAG deficiency presenting as severe combined immunodeficiency. The chain links TRBV30 to TRBJ2-1; no firm D call. The material sequenced was CD4+ effector T cells sorted from blood. CDR3 nucleotides: TGTGCCTGGAGCCTGACCCCCTTATTGAATGAGCAGTTCTTC. Translated: CAWSLTPLLNEQFF. The full variable domain, its missing parts supplied by reference TRBV30 and TRBJ2-1, is SQTIHQWPATLVQPVGSPLSLECTVEGTSNPNLYWYRQAAGRGLQLLFYSVGIGQISSEVPQNLSASRPQDRQFILSSKKLLLSDSGFYLCAWSLTPLLNEQFFGPGTRLTVL.